Below are 29 T cell receptor beta chains sequenced from a single sample in a study of CD8 T cells in Susac syndrome. Reverse transcription of roughly 0.45 to 1 ug RNA was carried out with random hexamers. TCRdb re-derived calls from the immunoSEQ multiplex PCR reads in MiXCR, one entry per CDR3 protein. Of roughly 200,000 distinct CDR3 sequences listed, just under 95% are singletons. Sequenced: CD4+ T cells from PBMCs. These receptors all stem from a human donor with Susac syndrome.

The DNA of the CDR3 is TGTGCCAGCAGTTACTCTCGGTTTAGGCGATTTTCCGGGGAGCTGTTTTTT. It codes for CASSYSRFRRFSGELFF. The rearrangement joins TRBV6-5 to TRBJ2-2; D is undetermined. Germline V lookup: CDR1 MNHEY, CDR2 SVGAGI. The CDR3 has 17 amino acids. V shed 0 bases and J shed 6 bases, with 17 bases lying between them.

The V gene is TRBV14, the J gene TRBJ2-5; D not certain. V shed 1 base and J shed 5 bases, with 11 bases lying between them. Looked up from germline, CDR1 is SGHDN and CDR2 is FVKESK. This CDR3 is 14 amino acids long. The CDR3 reads CASSQGARSETQYF. Written as DNA, the CDR3 is TGTGCCAGCAGCCAAGGAGCCAGAAGCGAGACCCAGTACTTC.

This clonotype was found once. The rearrangement joins TRBV7-9 to TRBJ1-3; tentatively, D is TRBD1 (5 bases). The CDR3 spans 16 residues. Germline CDR1 and CDR2: SEHNR and FQNEAQ (reference sequence). Trimming took off 1 base at V and 0 bases at J, with 10 bases between the two ends. This CDR3 reads CASSLEPRASGNTIYF. The CDR3 region has the DNA TGTGCCAGCAGCTTAGAACCCAGGGCCTCTGGAAACACCATATATTTT.

Written as DNA, the CDR3 is TGTGCCAGCAGCTCAAAACCGGGCCGAGGCGAGGAGGCCCAGTACTTC. Its translation is CASSSKPGRGEEAQYF. V is TRBV7-9 and J is TRBJ2-5; the D gene is possibly TRBD2 (5 bases). V was shortened by 4 bases and J by 9 bases, with 24 bases between the two germline ends. The CDR3 is made up of 16 amino acids. In germline, CDR1 is SEHNR, CDR2 FQNEAQ (reference sequence).

This chain connects TRBV28 to TRBJ2-7; the D is unclear. V was trimmed by 6 bases and J by 0 bases, leaving 21 bases between them. CDR1 MDHEN and CDR2 SYDVKM come from the germline V gene. The CDR3 contains 17 residues. The CDR3, as DNA: TGTGCCAGCAGCCGACCCGTTTCTAGGAGAAGCTCCTACGAGCAGTACTTC. Translated, it gives CASSRPVSRRSSYEQYF.

The chain combines TRBV5-1 with TRBJ2-7, with TRBD2 as a possible D gene (5 bases). The CDR3 extends over 13 amino acids. CDR1 is SGHRS and CDR2 is YFSETQ in the germline V gene. Trimming shortened V by 5 bases and J by 4 bases, and 13 bases separated the two germline ends. The CDR3 spells CASRPGSRYEQYF. The CDR3 DNA reads TGCGCCAGCAGGCCGGGATCCAGATACGAGCAGTACTTC.

The chain is built from TRBV19 and TRBJ1-1; D is uncertain. Looked up from germline, CDR1 is LNHDA and CDR2 is SQIVND (reference sequence). The germline V and J ends were trimmed by 5 bases and 7 bases, with 14 bases remaining between them. This CDR3 contains 13 residues. The DNA for the CDR3 is TGTGCCAGTAGTTCGGGCGGACGATATGAAGCTTTCTTT. Amino acid sequence: CASSSGGRYEAFF.

The chain links TRBV7-9 to TRBJ1-1; D not resolved. V was pared by 1 base and J by 5 bases, with 5 bases between. Germline CDR1 is SEHNR and CDR2 is FQNEAQ (reference sequence). The CDR3 has 12 residues. The CDR3 here is CASSLGFTEAFF. The CDR3 coding sequence is TGTGCCAGCAGCTTAGGGTTTACTGAAGCTTTCTTT. The variable domain in full, with the rest retrieved from reference TRBV7-9 and TRBJ1-1, is DTGVSQNPRHKITKRGQNVTFRCDPISEHNRLYWYRQTLGQGPEFLTYFQNEAQLEKSRLLSDRFSAERPKGSFSTLEIQRTEQGDSAMYLCASSLGFTEAFFGQGTRLTVV.

This clonotype was detected only once. The V call is TRBV2, the J call TRBJ2-7; 11 nucleotides line up with TRBD2. Germline CDR1 reads SNHLY; CDR2 reads FYNNEI. The CDR3 is 14 residues long. The V segment lost 6 bases and the J segment 1 base; nucleotides outside the gene matches: 2. CDR3 in amino acids: CASRLAGVSYEQYF. For the CDR3, the DNA is TGTGCCAGCAGACTAGCGGGAGTGTCCTACGAGCAGTACTTC.

CDR3 nucleotide sequence: TGTGCCAGCAAATTTCAAGAGGGCGGCTATGGCTACACCTTC. Its translation is CASKFQEGGYGYTF. The chain recombines TRBV6-2 or TRBV6-3 with TRBJ1-2; no definite D call. The CDR3 runs to 14 residues. Germline assignment: CDR1 MNHEY and CDR2 SVGEGT. V gave up 7 bases and J gave up 4 bases, with 16 bases separating them.

The table lists this clonotype with a count of one. The chain couples TRBV3-1 to TRBJ1-4; tentative D call: TRBD1 (6 bases). Germline CDR1 reads LGHDT; CDR2 reads YNNKEL (reference sequence). The V gene lost 3 bases and the J gene lost 2 bases, with 7 bases spanning the gap. The CDR3 is 14 residues long. The chain's CDR3 is CASSHGQTNEKLFF. The CDR3 region has the DNA TGTGCCAGCAGCCACGGACAGACTAATGAAAAACTGTTTTTT.

V is TRBV20-1 and J is TRBJ1-2; the D is unclear. Per the germline V gene, CDR1 is DFQATT and CDR2 is SNEGSKA (reference sequence). The ends were cut back, 0 bases at V and 8 bases at J, with 16 bases in the middle. The length of the CDR3 is 14 residues. The CDR3 protein is CSARDDWAPRGYTF. The CDR3 DNA sequence: TGCAGTGCTAGAGACGACTGGGCCCCACGGGGCTACACCTTC.

The rearrangement joins TRBV3-1 to TRBJ2-1, with TRBD2 matching 9 bases. The CDR3 spans 15 residues. Germline lookup yields CDR1 LGHDT and CDR2 YNNKEL (reference sequence). The V segment lost 4 bases and the J segment 10 bases; nucleotides outside the gene matches: 11. The CDR3 spells CASSPDGGGAREQFF. CDR3 in DNA: TGTGCCAGCAGCCCCGACGGCGGGGGGGCCAGGGAGCAGTTCTTC.

As DNA, the CDR3 is TGCAGTGTTCCTAAACAGGGAGGGGTCGGAAACACCATATATTTT. It codes for CSVPKQGGVGNTIYF. The chain has TRBV20-1 and TRBJ1-3, with D possibly TRBD1 on 6 matching bases. CDR1 is DFQATT, CDR2 SNEGSKA, per germline (reference sequence). The germline V and J ends were trimmed by 7 bases and 4 bases, with 20 bases remaining between them. This CDR3 has 15 residues.

This clonotype was seen a handful of times. This rearrangement joins TRBV20-1 to TRBJ2-5, with a possible D match to TRBD2 (6 bases). The CDR3 sequence is 13 residues long. V lost 7 bases and J 1 base, leaving 13 bases between the germline ends. Germline CDR1 DFQATT, CDR2 SNEGSKA (reference sequence). The CDR3 region is CSVDGRGQETQYF. The CDR3 nucleotides read TGCAGTGTGGACGGGCGGGGCCAAGAGACCCAGTACTTC.

The rearrangement joins TRBV7-8 to TRBJ1-2, with no clear D. Germline V gene lookup returns CDR1 SGHVS and CDR2 FQNEAQ. V gave up 2 bases and J gave up 4 bases, with 20 bases separating them. The CDR3 runs 17 residues. The DNA of the CDR3 is TGTGCCAGCAGCTTATTCTCTAGGACCTCTCAAGTCTATGGCTACACCTTC. It yields the protein CASSLFSRTSQVYGYTF.

This clonotype was seen a single time. The chain is built from TRBV2 and TRBJ2-1, with 11 bases that match TRBD2. CDR3 length: 18 amino acids. V was pared by 2 bases and J by 3 bases, with 9 bases of the junction left unmatched. The V gene's germline CDR1 is SNHLY and CDR2 FYNNEI. DNA of the CDR3: TGTGCCAGCAGTGAATGGGGTGTAGCGGGAGGGGTCTACAATGAGCAGTTCTTC. Encoded protein: CASSEWGVAGGVYNEQFF.

CDR3 sequence: CSARGEGTGGAGELFF. The DNA of the CDR3 is TGCAGTGCTAGAGGGGAAGGGACAGGCGGGGCCGGGGAGCTGTTTTTT. The V call is TRBV20-1, the J call TRBJ2-2; TRBD1 agrees at 8 bases. Germline V lookup: CDR1 DFQATT, CDR2 SNEGSKA (reference sequence). This CDR3 comprises 16 residues. V gave up 1 base and J gave up 6 bases; unmatched junction bases: 10.

The rearrangement uses TRBV29-1 and TRBJ1-1; tentative D call: TRBD1 (5 bases). Germline V gives CDR1 SQVTM, CDR2 ANQGSEA. Deletions cut 4 bases from V and 2 bases from J, with 11 bases between. This CDR3 is 13 amino acids long. This CDR3 reads CSVGLGVNTEAFF. The CDR3 coding sequence is TGCAGCGTTGGGCTAGGGGTAAACACTGAAGCTTTCTTT.

This clonotype was counted once. The chain couples TRBV11-2 to TRBJ2-2; 7 bases map to TRBD1. CDR3 length equals 13 residues. Germline lookup yields CDR1 SGHAT and CDR2 FQNNGV. Trimming at V came to 4 bases and at J to 7 bases, leaving 3 bases not matched to a gene. The CDR3 DNA reads as TGTGCCAGCAGCTCGACAGGGAGCGGGGAGCTGTTTTTT. It translates to CASSSTGSGELFF.

The chain links TRBV14 to TRBJ1-1, with D uncertain. The germline gives CDR1 SGHDN, CDR2 FVKESK. Trimming shortened V by 0 bases and J by 1 base, and 6 bases separated the two germline ends. The CDR3 runs to 14 residues. CDR3 bases: TGTGCCAGCAGCCAAGATTGGAGGAACACTGAAGCTTTCTTT. It is translated as CASSQDWRNTEAFF.

The CDR3 here is CASSFGGGYTDTQYF. DNA of the CDR3: TGTGCCAGCAGCTTCGGGGGAGGTTACACAGATACGCAGTATTTT. V gene TRBV5-6 combines with J gene TRBJ2-3, with D possibly matching TRBD2 (6 bases). This CDR3 spans 15 amino acids. CDR1 and CDR2 (germline): SGHDT, YYEEEE. Trimming cost V 2 bases and J 2 bases, with 12 bases left between them.

The chain recombines TRBV20-1 with TRBJ2-5; 9 nucleotides match TRBD2. V trimming: 4 bases; J trimming: 4 bases; junction bases outside the gene matches: 7. This CDR3 is built from 14 residues. The germline CDR1 and CDR2 sequences are DFQATT and SNEGSKA (reference sequence). In DNA, the CDR3 is TGCAGTGCTAATAGCGGGGGAAGTTTAGAGACCCAGTACTTC. Translation: CSANSGGSLETQYF.

The V call is TRBV29-1, the J call TRBJ2-1; D uncertain. The CDR3 length is 13 residues. Trimming stripped 3 bases from V and 2 bases from J, with 8 bases between. Germline assignment: CDR1 SQVTM and CDR2 ANQGSEA. In DNA, the CDR3 is TGCAGCGTTGACGCAGCGACCTACAATGAGCAGTTCTTC. This codes for CSVDAATYNEQFF.

This clonotype was seen only a few times. V is TRBV7-2 and J is TRBJ1-2; 7 nucleotides match TRBD1. V shed 1 base and J 6 bases; nucleotides not matched to a gene: 2. This CDR3 region has 13 residues. The germline V gene encodes CDR1 SGHTA and CDR2 FQGNSA. The CDR3 sequence: CASSLGGGNGYTF. For the CDR3, the DNA is TGTGCCAGCAGCTTAGGAGGGGGCAATGGCTACACCTTC.

The chain joins TRBV19 to TRBJ2-1; TRBD2 matches at 7 bases. J was trimmed by 3 bases and V by 5 bases; bases with no gene match: 10. From germline, CDR1 is LNHDA and CDR2 SQIVND (reference sequence). This CDR3 has 16 amino acids. CDR3: CASSGRRAGFYNEQFF. The DNA of the CDR3 is TGTGCCAGTAGTGGCCGTCGAGCGGGATTCTACAATGAGCAGTTCTTC.

This chain links TRBV20-1 with TRBJ2-3; no clear D. Germline V gene sequence: CDR1 DFQATT, CDR2 SNEGSKA (reference sequence). This CDR3 contains 12 residues. V was cut by 6 bases and J by 4 bases, with 11 bases left in between. The CDR3 DNA is TGCAGTGCCCTGGGCTTGCCAGATACGCAGTATTTT. It translates to CSALGLPDTQYF.

The CDR3 coding sequence is TGTGCCAGCAGCTTCTCCCACCCGAACGTGAACACTGAAGCTTTCTTT. Amino acids: CASSFSHPNVNTEAFF. The chain joins TRBV5-6 to TRBJ1-1, with no clear D. V gave up 2 bases and J gave up 0 bases, with 14 bases separating them. Germline-derived CDR1 and CDR2 are SGHDT and YYEEEE. The length of the CDR3 is 16 residues.

The genes are TRBV7-6 and TRBJ2-5; no clear D gene. The CDR3 is 13 amino acids. CDR1 is SGHVS, CDR2 FNYEAQ, per germline. V dropped 1 base and J dropped 5 bases, with 8 bases sitting between them. CDR3 coding DNA: TGTGCCAGCAGCTTAGTCCCGGCCGAGACCCAGTACTTC. This translates into CASSLVPAETQYF.